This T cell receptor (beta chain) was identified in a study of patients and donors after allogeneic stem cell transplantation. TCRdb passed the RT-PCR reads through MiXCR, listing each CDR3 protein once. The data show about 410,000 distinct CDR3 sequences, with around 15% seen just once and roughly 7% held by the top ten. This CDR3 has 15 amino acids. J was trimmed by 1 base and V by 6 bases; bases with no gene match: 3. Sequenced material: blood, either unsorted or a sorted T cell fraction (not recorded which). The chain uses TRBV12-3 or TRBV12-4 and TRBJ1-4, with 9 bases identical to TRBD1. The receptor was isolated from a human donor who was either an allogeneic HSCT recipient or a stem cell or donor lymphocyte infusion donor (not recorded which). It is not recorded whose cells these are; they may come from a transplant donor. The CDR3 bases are TGTGCCAGCAGCCCGGGACAGGGAACTAATGAAAAACTGTTTTTT. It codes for CASSPGQGTNEKLFF.